This T cell receptor beta chain stems from a study of cytomegalovirus exposure and HLA in healthy donors. Study-wide results and limits: It was 150 to 200 TCR beta chains that were listed as cytomegalovirus-associated.

CDR1 and CDR2 (germline): SGHTA, FQGNSA. The ends lost 5 bases at V and 1 base at J; junction bases unmatched: 7. The CDR3 is 16 residues long. In the PCR, 60 Vbeta and 13 Jbeta primers were used. Assay: immunoSEQ multiplex PCR; the TCRdb copy retains only in-frame clones and omits some. This table holds around 180,000 clones, more than 65% found once. For this clone: Its antigen is unidentified.

The rearrangement joins TRBV7-2 to TRBJ1-5; TRBD1 agrees at 8 bases. Sequencing used PBMCs. The receptor's source is a woman aged 45-65 years in good health and CMV-seronegative. CDR3 sequence (DNA): TGTGCCAGCAGCCCGCGGACAGGGTTGAGCAATCAGCCCCAGCATTTT. Its protein is CASSPRTGLSNQPQHF. The complete variable domain, with remaining parts taken from reference TRBV7-2 and TRBJ1-5, reads GAGVSQSPSNKVTEKGKDVELRCDPISGHTALYWYRQSLGQGLEFLIYFQGNSAPDKSGLPSDRFSAERTGGSVSTLTIQRTQQEDSAVYLCASSPRTGLSNQPQHFGDGTRLSIL.